What follows describes a single TCR beta chain. No antigen is known for it. These data come from a study of cytomegalovirus exposure and HLA in healthy donors. Whole-study context: In terms of ancestry, the Caucasian-associated cluster contained about 80% of the roughly 400 genotyped donors.

General observations from the study: Published work reported that the classifier diagnosed cytomegalovirus status with high specificity and sensitivity. Through in vitro validation, three CMV-associated chains were shown to be specific for CMV antigens.

The PCR was carried out with 60 Vbeta primers and 13 Jbeta primers. Some clones are missing from TCRdb's copy, which holds only in-frame ones; the method was immunoSEQ multiplex PCR. The data show just over 150,000 clones, approximately 72% seen once. In germline, CDR1 is SGHRS, CDR2 YFSETQ. The CDR3 totals 13 residues. V shed 0 bases and J shed 1 base, with 3 bases lying between them. The rearrangement uses TRBV5-1 and TRBJ2-3; D gene ambiguous. Sequences were obtained from PBMCs. This clonotype originated in a man aged 40-50 years in good health and CMV-seropositive. The CDR3 region is CASSLVGTDTQYF. DNA of the CDR3: TGCGCCAGCAGCTTGGTCGGCACAGATACGCAGTATTTT.